The 16 T cell receptor beta chains listed next were all sequenced from one sample in a study of blood T cells in healthy people across ages. Primers used in a second PCR of about 7 to 11 cycles were a sample-barcoded 5' primer and a J-beta primer mix. TCRdb reprocessed the 5' RACE reads with MiXCR, giving one entry per CDR3 protein. The sample lists under 1 million distinct CDR3 sequences, roughly 44% seen once, with roughly 19% in the top ten. Specimen: blood. Receptor source: a man aged 60 to 69 in good health.

The chain recombines TRBV20-1 with TRBJ2-5, with D possibly being TRBD1 or TRBD2 (7 bases each). This CDR3 spans 15 amino acids. CDR1 and CDR2 (germline): DFQATT, SNEGSKA (reference sequence). Between the trimmed V and J ends, which lost 2 bases and 5 bases, there was a span of 18 bases. The CDR3 protein is CSARRQGLWGETQYF. The CDR3 region has the DNA TGCAGTGCTAGAAGACAGGGACTATGGGGGGAGACCCAGTACTTC.

The chain carries TRBV18 and TRBJ2-7; D is uncertain. This CDR3 is built from 14 residues. V was trimmed by 0 bases and J by 3 bases, leaving 9 bases between them. CDR1 KGHSH and CDR2 LQKENI come from the germline V gene. CDR3 protein: CASSPPARDYEQYF. In DNA, the CDR3 is TGTGCCAGCTCACCACCGGCCAGAGACTACGAGCAGTACTTC.

The chain links TRBV18 to TRBJ2-1; 10 positions match TRBD2. The CDR3 sequence is 16 residues long. In germline, CDR1 is KGHSH, CDR2 LQKENI. V lost 3 bases and J lost 4; bases outside the gene matches: 6. The CDR3 coding sequence is TGTGCCAGCTCACCGATAGCGGGGGGATTATACAATGAGCAGTTCTTC. Its protein is CASSPIAGGLYNEQFF.

The genes are TRBV7-2 and TRBJ2-5; 8 positions match TRBD1. There are 17 residues in the CDR3. Germline V gene data show CDR1 as SGHTA and CDR2 as FQGNSA. With 7 bases clipped from V and 2 bases from J, the junction kept 15 bases outside the gene matches. Written as DNA, the CDR3 is TGTGCCAGCACCCAGGGTTATGCGGGACAGGAACAAGAGACCCAGTACTTC. Its translation is CASTQGYAGQEQETQYF.

This clonotype was detected ten times or more. The chain links TRBV20-1 to TRBJ1-5; unclear D gene. Trimming pared 3 bases from V and 6 bases from J, leaving 15 bases between. The CDR3 is made up of 14 amino acids. Germline V lookup: CDR1 DFQATT, CDR2 SNEGSKA (reference sequence). The CDR3 DNA reads TGCAGTGCTAGTCGGAGGGATGGGTTTCAGCCCCAGCATTTT. It encodes CSASRRDGFQPQHF.

The V call is TRBV6-6, the J call TRBJ1-6; possibly TRBD1 for D (5 bases). Germline assignment: CDR1 MNHNY and CDR2 SVGAGI (reference sequence). Trimming removed 0 bases from V and 14 bases from J, with 11 bases in between. The CDR3 spans 13 residues. The CDR3 loop is CASSYSVGESLHF. CDR3 nucleotides: TGTGCCAGCAGTTACTCGGTGGGGGAATCCCTCCACTTT.

This clonotype has a handful of counts. The gene calls are TRBV28 and TRBJ1-2; the match to TRBD1 covers 7 bases. The CDR3 is 12 residues long. Germline values: CDR1 MDHEN, CDR2 SYDVKM. J was trimmed by 9 bases and V by 4 bases; bases with no gene match: 5. CDR3 amino acids: CASSSDRVRYTF. In nucleotides, the CDR3 is TGTGCCAGCAGTTCCGACAGGGTACGCTACACCTTC.

The V gene is TRBV7-2, the J gene TRBJ2-3; D perhaps matches TRBD1 (6 bases). Germline V gene data show CDR1 as SGHTA and CDR2 as FQGNSA. V was pared by 9 bases and J by 2 bases, with 33 bases between. The CDR3 consists of 20 residues. The CDR3: CASEGLGDKVNQLNTDTQYF. The DNA of the CDR3 is TGTGCCAGTGAGGGGTTAGGGGACAAGGTGAACCAACTAAACACAGATACGCAGTATTTT.

The rearrangement joins TRBV29-1 to TRBJ2-7, with 9 bases fitting TRBD1. This CDR3 comprises 15 residues. CDR1 is SQVTM and CDR2 is ANQGSEA in the germline V gene. Trimming cost V 4 bases and J 5 bases; bases outside gene matches: 12. CDR3 region: CSVGYRGRKFNEQYF. CDR3 in DNA: TGCAGCGTTGGGTACAGGGGGCGTAAATTCAACGAGCAGTACTTC.

There are a few counts of this clonotype. V is TRBV10-3 and J is TRBJ1-2; unclear D gene. CDR3 size: 13 residues. V was clipped by 3 bases and J by 3 bases, with 8 bases between them. The germline CDR1 and CDR2 sequences are ENHRY and SYGVKD. In DNA, the CDR3 is TGTGCCATCAGTGAAGTCCAGTACTATGGCTACACCTTC. Its translation: CAISEVQYYGYTF.

This chain joins TRBV10-3 and TRBJ2-3; 7 bases map to TRBD2. The CDR3 is 16 amino acids. The J segment lost 0 bases and the V segment lost 11 bases, leaving 14 bases of the junction unmatched. The V gene's germline CDR1 is ENHRY and CDR2 SYGVKD. DNA for the CDR3: TGTGCCGGTAATCGCGGGAGTGACGGTAGCACAGATACGCAGTATTTT. It is translated as CAGNRGSDGSTDTQYF.

This clonotype occurred many times. This rearrangement joins TRBV7-2 to TRBJ2-3; D is uncertain. Trimming removed 5 bases from V and 6 bases from J, with 15 bases in between. The CDR3 spans 14 residues. Germline V CDR1 and CDR2: SGHTA, FQGNSA. This chain's CDR3 is CASSRTSPRDTQYF. CDR3 nucleotides: TGTGCCAGCAGCCGGACGTCCCCGCGGGATACGCAGTATTTT.

The J gene is TRBJ2-3, the V gene TRBV7-2; 15 nucleotides agree with TRBD2. Germline assignment: CDR1 SGHTA and CDR2 FQGNSA. The CDR3 extends over 18 amino acids. Trimming removed 3 bases from V and 4 bases from J; junction bases left unmatched: 8. The CDR3 loop reads CASSFGLAGGPRADTQYF. CDR3 sequence (DNA): TGTGCCAGCAGCTTCGGACTAGCGGGGGGGCCCAGGGCAGATACGCAGTATTTT.

This clonotype has at least ten counts. CDR3 in DNA: TGTGCCTGGACCCGCCGGACAGGGGGAAATGGCTACACCTTC. Translating gives CAWTRRTGGNGYTF. The rearrangement uses TRBV30 and TRBJ1-2; 10 bases are shared with TRBD1. J lost 6 bases, V lost 4 bases, and 8 bases had no gene match. This CDR3 spans 14 amino acids. Per germline, CDR1 GTSNPN and CDR2 SVGIG (reference sequence).

This clonotype was observed many times. This chain connects TRBV30 to TRBJ1-2, with D unresolved. The CDR3 spans 13 residues. Germline V gene lookup returns CDR1 GTSNPN and CDR2 SVGIG (reference sequence). Trimming stripped 0 bases from V and 8 bases from J, with 13 bases between. CDR3 region: CAWSVQKDRGYTF. The CDR3 bases are TGTGCCTGGAGTGTCCAGAAGGATCGAGGCTACACCTTC.

In its sample, this clonotype was seen a few times. The V and J genes are TRBV15 and TRBJ1-2; 7 nucleotides line up with TRBD1. The CDR3 extends over 14 amino acids. CDR1 and CDR2 from the germline V gene are LNHNV and YYDKDF (reference sequence). V dropped 5 bases and J dropped 3; count of bases not matched to a gene: 6. The CDR3 coding sequence is TGTGCCACCAGCTCCCGGGACAGAGACTATGGCTACACCTTC. The encoded protein is CATSSRDRDYGYTF.